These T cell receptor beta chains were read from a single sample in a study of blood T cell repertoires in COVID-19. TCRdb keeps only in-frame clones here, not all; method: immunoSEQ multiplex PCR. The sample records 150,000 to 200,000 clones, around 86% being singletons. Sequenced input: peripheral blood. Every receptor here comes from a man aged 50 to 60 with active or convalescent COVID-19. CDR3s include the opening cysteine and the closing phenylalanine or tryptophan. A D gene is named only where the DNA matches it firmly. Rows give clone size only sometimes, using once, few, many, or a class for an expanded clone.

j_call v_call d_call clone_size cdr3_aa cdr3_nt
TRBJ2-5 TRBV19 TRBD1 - CASRDRGSETQYF TGTGCCAGCCGAGACAGGGGATCTGAGACCCAGTACTTC
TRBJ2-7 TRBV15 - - CATSSAPNRDEQYF TGTGCCACCAGCAGCGCACCCAACAGGGACGAGCAGTACTTC
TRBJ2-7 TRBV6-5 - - CASSYGAPLSYEQYF TGTGCCAGCAGTTACGGGGCCCCCCTCTCCTACGAGCAGTACTTC
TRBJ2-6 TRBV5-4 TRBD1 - CASSLGGQASSGANVLTF TGTGCCAGCAGCTTGGGGGGACAGGCTAGCTCTGGGGCCAACGTCCTGACTTTC
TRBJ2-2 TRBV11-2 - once CASSLNRMNTGELFF TGTGCCAGCAGCTTGAACAGGATGAACACCGGGGAGCTGTTTTTT
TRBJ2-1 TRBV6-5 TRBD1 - CASRRKGAIGEQFF TGTGCCAGCAGACGGAAGGGGGCAATAGGTGAGCAGTTCTTC
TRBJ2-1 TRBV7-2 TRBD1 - CASSPRKGADNEQFF TGTGCCAGCAGCCCCCGGAAGGGGGCGGATAATGAGCAGTTCTTC
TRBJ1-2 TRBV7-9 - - CASSLDGPYYGYTF TGTGCCAGCAGCTTAGATGGGCCTTACTATGGCTACACCTTC
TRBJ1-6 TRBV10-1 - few CASTGQHNSPLHF TGCGCCAGCACAGGACAGCATAATTCACCCCTCCACTTT
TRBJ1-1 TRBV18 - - CASSRGAAVEAFF TGTGCCAGCTCACGCGGGGCCGCGGTTGAAGCTTTCTTT
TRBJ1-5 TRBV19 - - CASSIGGWGSNQPQHF TGTGCCAGTAGTATCGGAGGGTGGGGGAGCAATCAGCCCCAGCATTTT
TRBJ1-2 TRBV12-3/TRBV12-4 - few CASSPGQSGYTF TGTGCCAGCAGTCCTGGACAGTCCGGCTACACCTTC
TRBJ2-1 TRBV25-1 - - CASSSLGGLVNEQFF TGTGCCAGCAGTTCCCTAGGCGGATTGGTTAATGAGCAGTTCTTC
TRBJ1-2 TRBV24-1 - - CATSDPDTYGYTF TGTGCCACCAGTGATCCGGACACCTATGGCTACACCTTC
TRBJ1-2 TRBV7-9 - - CASSRDRSYGYTF TGTGCCAGCAGCCGAGACAGGAGCTATGGCTACACCTTC
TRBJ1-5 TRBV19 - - CASLNRAEDQPQHF TGTGCCAGTTTGAACAGGGCCGAGGATCAGCCCCAGCATTTT
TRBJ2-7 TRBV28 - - CASSQLYEQYF TGTGCCAGCAGCCAACTATACGAGCAGTACTTC
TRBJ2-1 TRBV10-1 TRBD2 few CASSQLAGDEQFF TGCGCCAGCAGTCAACTAGCGGGCGATGAGCAGTTCTTC
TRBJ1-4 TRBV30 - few CAWSVFPQRKLFF TGTGCCTGGAGTGTATTTCCGCAACGGAAACTGTTTTTT
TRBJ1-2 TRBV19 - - CATRTVNYGYTF TGTGCCACCAGGACAGTTAACTATGGCTACACCTTC
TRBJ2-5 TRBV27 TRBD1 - CASSRQGQETQYF TGTGCCAGCAGTCGACAGGGGCAAGAGACCCAGTACTTC
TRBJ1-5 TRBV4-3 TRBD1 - CASSQEGPGQGVAQPQHF TGCGCCAGCAGCCAAGAGGGGCCGGGACAGGGGGTGGCTCAGCCCCAGCATTTT
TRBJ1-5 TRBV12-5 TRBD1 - CASGADRGQGQPQHF TGTGCTAGTGGTGCGGACAGGGGGCAGGGTCAGCCCCAGCATTTT
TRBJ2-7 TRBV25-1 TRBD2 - CASSSLADSYEQYF TGTGCCAGCAGTTCCCTAGCGGACTCCTACGAGCAGTACTTC
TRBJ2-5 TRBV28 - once CASSYPGGKETQYF TGTGCCAGCAGTTACCCCGGCGGGAAAGAGACCCAGTACTTC
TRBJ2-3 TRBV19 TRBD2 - CASTSGHSTDTQYF TGTGCCAGTACTAGCGGGCATAGCACAGATACGCAGTATTTT
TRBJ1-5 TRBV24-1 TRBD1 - CATSDPGGQPQHF TGTGCCACCAGTGATCCAGGGGGTCAGCCCCAGCATTTT
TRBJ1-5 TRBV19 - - CASSKGYREGQPQHF TGTGCCAGTAGTAAGGGTTACAGGGAGGGTCAGCCCCAGCATTTT
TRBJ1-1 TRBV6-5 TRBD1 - CASSYDRAQAFF TGTGCCAGCAGTTACGACAGGGCGCAAGCTTTCTTT
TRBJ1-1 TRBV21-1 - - CASSKKWTQGKGHTEAFF TGTGCCAGCAGCAAAAAGTGGACACAGGGTAAGGGGCACACTGAAGCTTTCTTT
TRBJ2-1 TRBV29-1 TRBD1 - CSVRRTGTYNEQFF TGCAGCGTACGCCGGACAGGGACCTACAATGAGCAGTTCTTC
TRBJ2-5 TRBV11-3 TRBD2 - CASSAGTSGRWETQYF TGTGCCAGCAGCGCGGGGACTAGCGGGAGGTGGGAGACCCAGTACTTC
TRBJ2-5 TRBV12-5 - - CASGPGGQETQYF TGTGCTAGTGGTCCCGGGGGCCAAGAGACCCAGTACTTC
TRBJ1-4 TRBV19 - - CASTGAQGREKLFF TGTGCCAGTACTGGGGCCCAGGGTCGGGAAAAACTGTTTTTT
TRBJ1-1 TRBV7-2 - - CASSPSWADKEAFF TGTGCCAGCAGCCCGAGCTGGGCGGACAAAGAAGCTTTCTTT
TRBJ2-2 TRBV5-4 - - CASSLGVPNTGELFF TGTGCCAGCAGCTTAGGGGTCCCGAACACCGGGGAGCTGTTTTTT
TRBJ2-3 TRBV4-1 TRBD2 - CASSQEGTSGTSTDTQYF TGCGCCAGCAGCCAAGAAGGGACTAGCGGGACGAGCACAGATACGCAGTATTTT
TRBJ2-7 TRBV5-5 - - CASSSQQVTSYEQYF TGTGCCAGCAGCTCACAACAGGTGACCTCCTACGAGCAGTACTTC
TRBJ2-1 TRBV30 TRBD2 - CACLPRGLGGDEQFF TGTGCCTGTTTACCCAGGGGACTAGGTGGCGATGAGCAGTTCTTC
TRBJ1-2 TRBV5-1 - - CASTPNQGNYGYTF TGCGCCAGCACCCCGAACCAGGGTAACTATGGCTACACCTTC
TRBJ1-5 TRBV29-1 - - CSVASNQPQHF TGCAGCGTTGCAAGCAATCAGCCCCAGCATTTT
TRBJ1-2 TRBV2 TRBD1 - CASSVGQGLGYTF TGTGCCAGCAGTGTGGGACAGGGTCTTGGCTACACCTTC
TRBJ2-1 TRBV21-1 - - CASTLKTGKFF TGTGCCAGCACACTGAAGACAGGGAAGTTCTTC
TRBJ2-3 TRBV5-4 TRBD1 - CASSAGQGDTQYF TGTGCCAGCAGCGCCGGACAGGGAGATACGCAGTATTTT
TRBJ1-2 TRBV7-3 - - CASSSTSGVGGYTF TGTGCCAGCAGCTCTACATCGGGGGTAGGAGGCTACACCTTC
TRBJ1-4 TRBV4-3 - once CASSQDPMGASEKLFF TGCGCCAGCAGCCAAGATCCTATGGGGGCGAGTGAAAAACTGTTTTTT
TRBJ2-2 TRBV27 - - CASRLHSPRNTGELFF TGTGCCAGCAGACTACATTCCCCGCGGAACACCGGGGAGCTGTTTTTT
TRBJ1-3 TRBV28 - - CASSPLFVRLGNTIYF TGTGCCAGCAGCCCCCTTTTTGTGCGTTTAGGAAACACCATATATTTT
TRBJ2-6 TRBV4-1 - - CASSQVSSVEGANVLTF TGCGCCAGCAGCCAAGTTAGTAGTGTGGAGGGGGCCAACGTCCTGACTTTC
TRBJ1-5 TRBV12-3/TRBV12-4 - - CASNRVDQPQHF TGTGCCAGCAACAGGGTAGATCAGCCCCAGCATTTT
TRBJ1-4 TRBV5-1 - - CASSFRPGDNEKLFF TGCGCCAGCAGCTTTCGTCCGGGAGACAATGAAAAACTGTTTTTT
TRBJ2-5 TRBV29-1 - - CSVRQQETQYF TGCAGCGTACGACAGCAGGAGACCCAGTACTTC
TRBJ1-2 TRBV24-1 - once CATQGTLNYGYTF TGTGCCACCCAAGGGACACTTAACTATGGCTACACCTTC
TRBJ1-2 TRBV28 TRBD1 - CASSTRQGLYGYTF TGTGCCAGCAGTACCCGACAGGGTCTCTATGGCTACACCTTC
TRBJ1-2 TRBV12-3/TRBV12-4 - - CASSDSDNYGYTF TGTGCCAGCAGTGATAGTGATAACTATGGCTACACCTTC
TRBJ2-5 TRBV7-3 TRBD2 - CASSPLAGLQETQYF TGTGCCAGCAGCCCACTAGCGGGACTCCAAGAGACCCAGTACTTC
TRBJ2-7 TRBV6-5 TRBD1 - CASSLQGARYEQYF TGTGCCAGCAGCCTACAGGGGGCGCGGTACGAGCAGTACTTC
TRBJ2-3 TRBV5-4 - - CASSSAGTDTQYF TGTGCCAGCAGCTCCGCGGGCACAGATACGCAGTATTTT